This TCR beta chain was documented in a study of human T cells and chemical hapten exposure. In the study overall: Diphenylcyclopropenone was administered weekly to the scalp of patients throughout the roughly 23-week study.

CDR3 length equals 15 residues. After removal of 1 base from V and 8 bases from J, the junction contained 4 bases not matched to a gene. CDR1 is KGHDR and CDR2 is SFDVKD in the germline V gene. Study-level points and caveats: DPC sensitization left the count of TCRs above 1 in 1000 unchanged. Versus controls, significantly more large CDR3 similarity clusters arose from expanded TCRs.

This clonotype was detected only a few times. Its antigen is not identified. Noted time point: patch test 1, 2 weeks after DPC sensitization. Treatment indicated: therapeutic diphenylcyclopropenone sensitization with weekly scalp DPC. TCRdb called the RACE reads again in MiXCR, with one record for every CDR3 protein. The sample has about 380,000 distinct CDR3 sequences, more than 4.5% seen once. The chain couples TRBV24-1 to TRBJ1-4; 9 positions agree with TRBD1. This sequence originates from a woman aged 45-65 years with alopecia areata. Some clones in this sample may be carry-over from other donors' samples. The sample consisted of whole blood, taken in connection with sensitization to the hapten diphenylcyclopropenone (DPC). The CDR3 bases are TGTGCCACCAGTGATTTCTACAGGGGGCAGGAAAAACTGTTTTTT. Translation gives CATSDFYRGQEKLFF.